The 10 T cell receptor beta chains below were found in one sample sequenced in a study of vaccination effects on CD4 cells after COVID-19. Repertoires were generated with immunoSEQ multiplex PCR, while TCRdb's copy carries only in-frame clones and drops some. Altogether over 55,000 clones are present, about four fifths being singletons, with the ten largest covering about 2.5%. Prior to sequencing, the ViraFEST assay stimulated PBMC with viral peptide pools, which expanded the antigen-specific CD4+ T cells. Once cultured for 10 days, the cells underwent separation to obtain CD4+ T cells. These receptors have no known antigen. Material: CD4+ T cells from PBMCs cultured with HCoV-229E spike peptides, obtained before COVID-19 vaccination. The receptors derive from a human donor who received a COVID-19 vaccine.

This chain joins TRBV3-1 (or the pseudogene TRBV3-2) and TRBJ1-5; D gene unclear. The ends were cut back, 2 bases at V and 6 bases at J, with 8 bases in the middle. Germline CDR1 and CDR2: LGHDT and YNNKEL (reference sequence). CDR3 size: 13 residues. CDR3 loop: CASSQLIAQPQHF. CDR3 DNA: TGTGCCAGCAGCCAACTAATAGCTCAGCCCCAGCATTTT.

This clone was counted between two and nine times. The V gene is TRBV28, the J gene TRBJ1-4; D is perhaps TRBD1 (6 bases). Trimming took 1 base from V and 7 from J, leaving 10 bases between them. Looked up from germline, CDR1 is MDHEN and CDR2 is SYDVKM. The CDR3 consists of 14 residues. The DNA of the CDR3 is TGTGCCAGCAGTTTATCAGGGGCGCTTGAAAAACTGTTTTTT. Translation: CASSLSGALEKLFF.

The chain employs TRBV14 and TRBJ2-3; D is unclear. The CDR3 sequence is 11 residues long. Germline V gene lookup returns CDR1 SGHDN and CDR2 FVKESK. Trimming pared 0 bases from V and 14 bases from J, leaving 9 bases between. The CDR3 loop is CASSQDFKAYF. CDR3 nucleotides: TGTGCCAGCAGCCAAGATTTTAAGGCGTATTTT.

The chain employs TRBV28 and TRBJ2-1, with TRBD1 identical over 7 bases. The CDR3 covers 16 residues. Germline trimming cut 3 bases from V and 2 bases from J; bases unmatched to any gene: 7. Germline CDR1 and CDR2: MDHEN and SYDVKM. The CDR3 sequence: CASSLVGQLTYNEQFF. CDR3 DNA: TGTGCCAGCAGTTTGGTGGGACAGCTCACCTACAATGAGCAGTTCTTC.

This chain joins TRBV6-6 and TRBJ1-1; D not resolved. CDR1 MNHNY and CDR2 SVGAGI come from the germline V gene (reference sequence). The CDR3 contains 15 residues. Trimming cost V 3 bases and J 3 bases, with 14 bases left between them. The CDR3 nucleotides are TGTGCCAGCAGTTATGCGCCCTTCGGGTACACTGAAGCTTTCTTT. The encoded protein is CASSYAPFGYTEAFF.

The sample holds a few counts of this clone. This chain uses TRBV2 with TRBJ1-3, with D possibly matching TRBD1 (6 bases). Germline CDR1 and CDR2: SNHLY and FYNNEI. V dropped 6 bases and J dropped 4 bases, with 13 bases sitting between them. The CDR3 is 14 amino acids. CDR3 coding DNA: TGTGCCAGCAGGATGGACAGTAACGGAAACACCATATATTTT. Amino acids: CASRMDSNGNTIYF.

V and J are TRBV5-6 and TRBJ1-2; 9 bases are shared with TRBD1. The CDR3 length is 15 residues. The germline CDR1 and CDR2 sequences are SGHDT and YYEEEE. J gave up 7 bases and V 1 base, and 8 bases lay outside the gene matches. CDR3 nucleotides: TGTGCCAGCAGCTTGCCTGGGACAGGGTGGGGTGGCTACACCTTC. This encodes CASSLPGTGWGGYTF.

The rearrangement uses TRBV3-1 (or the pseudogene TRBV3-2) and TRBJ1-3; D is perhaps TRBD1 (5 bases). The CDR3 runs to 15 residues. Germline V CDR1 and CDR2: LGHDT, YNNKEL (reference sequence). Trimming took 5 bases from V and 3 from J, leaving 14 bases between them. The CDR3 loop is CASSFRTYIGNTIYF. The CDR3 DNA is TGTGCCAGCAGCTTTCGGACATACATTGGAAACACCATATATTTT.

CDR3 residues: CASSLGQLSGANVLTF. The CDR3 DNA is TGTGCCAGCAGCTTGGGACAGTTATCTGGGGCCAACGTCCTGACTTTC. This chain joins TRBV7-3 and TRBJ2-6, with 7 nucleotides matching TRBD1. V gave up 3 bases and J gave up 1 base; unmatched junction bases: 3. The CDR3 is made up of 16 amino acids. In germline, CDR1 is SGHTA, CDR2 FQGTGA. Full variable domain (rest looked up from reference TRBV7-3 and TRBJ2-6): GAGVSQTPSNKVTEKGKYVELRCDPISGHTALYWYRQSLGQGPEFLIYFQGTGAADDSGLPNDRFFAVRPEGSVSTLKIQRTERGDSAVYLCASSLGQLSGANVLTFGAGSRLTVL.

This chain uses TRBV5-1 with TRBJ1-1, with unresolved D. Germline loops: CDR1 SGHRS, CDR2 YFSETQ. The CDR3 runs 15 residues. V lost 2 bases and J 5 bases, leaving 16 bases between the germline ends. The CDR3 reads CASSFGWEGRTEAFF. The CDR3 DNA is TGCGCCAGCAGCTTTGGGTGGGAGGGTCGGACTGAAGCTTTCTTT.